What follows is one T cell receptor beta chain and its context. Its antigen specificity is not known. One base away lies a much larger clone, so this may be a sequencing read error. V gives up 4 bases and J gives up 3 bases, and the segment between their germline ends measures 13 bases. From a lookup of the germline V gene, CDR1 and CDR2 are SNHLY and FYNNEI. Measured from the cysteine to the phenylalanine, the CDR3 is 15 residues long. Only the CDR3 part of the read is kept: 45 bases, read in frame from the first base. Each patient had bone marrow sampled at the time of active disease. Bone marrow mononuclear cells were isolated by Ficoll-Hypaque density gradient centrifugation. Myeloma plasma cells were removed and CD138-negative cells were collected by negative selection after labeling with CD138 magnetic microbeads on a MACS separator. Flow cytometry with CD138 antibodies on an Attune NxT was used to check how pure the isolated cells were. Total RNA was extracted using TRIzol reagent and was quantified on a NanoDrop spectrophotometer. Paired RNA-seq and IR-seq were performed on the CD138-negative bone marrow sample of each patient.

This sample is part of a study of read filtering for tumor transcriptome and immune sequencing (dated by TCRdb to about 2020). Background on the whole study: The cohort consisted of 17 to 20 male and roughly 15 female patients, with a mean age of 65.9 years and an age range of roughly 40 to 85. As a main aim, a read-filtering strategy for immune repertoire data was addressed, with the specific question being whether clonotypes supported by a single read should be removed. TCR repertoires obtained by targeted immune repertoire sequencing and by bulk whole-transcriptome sequencing performed on the same bone marrow samples were compared. Per sample, about 3.5 to 11 million TCR-region mapped reads were obtained with IR-seq, compared with only roughly 80 to 1,300 with RNA-seq. Whole-transcriptome libraries were prepared with the TruSeq RNA Access Library Prep Kit after DNase treatment. By revised international staging, fewer than ten patients were R-ISS I, some 17 were R-ISS II and 7 were R-ISS III.

The paper as a whole reports these results and caveats: IR-seq captured clonotypes at much higher depth and more reliably than RNA-seq, and smaller IR-seq throughput sufficed to identify most shared clonotypes. In IR-seq, single-read clonotypes were about 81.9% of clonotypes but around 3.6% of total reads; in RNA-seq they were 74.6% of clonotypes and less than 45% of reads. The sorted CD138-negative fraction was not purified T cells but a mixed bone marrow immune population. Removing single-read clonotypes increased the correlation between IR-seq and RNA-seq shared clonotype proportions.

TCR libraries were built from 300 to 450 ng RNA with the Immunoverse kit, using molecular barcoded adaptors covering alpha/delta and beta/gamma chains. TCR library preparation used the same RNA that went into transcriptome sequencing. Sequencing of TCR libraries was carried out on an Illumina HiSeq 4000 with 2 x 150 cycles. On the authors' methods: Using MiXCR, which included quality filtering and error correction, TCR reads were aligned to human V, D, J and C references and then assembled into CDR3 clonotypes. Clonotype counts and gene usage diversity were analyzed with the tcR package in R. For inspection of raw mapping reads, RNA-seq reads were mapped by STAR aligner version 2.5.3a onto GRCh37 of the human genome. To test how sequencing depth affects detected clonotypes, IR-seq fastq files were randomly downsampled with Seqtk 1.3. The raw public reads went through TCRdb reprocessing: fastp at Q25, MiXCR clone calling, in-frame beta chains kept. Each entry is one CDR3 protein sequence, shown with its most common DNA and genes. The V and J calls were not made by the authors but by TCRdb's processing. Within this sample are about 5,800 distinct CDR3 sequences, with 20% to 25% of them counted one time only. Of the sample, 20% to 25% is held by the ten largest clones.

The sequenced sample consisted of a population of CD138-negative cells sorted from bone marrow. The intended sense of this specimen's cell subset or site label: bone marrow mononuclear cells depleted of CD138+ plasma/myeloma cells by negative magnetic selection. This clonotype was obtained from a donor aged 40 or older with multiple myeloma. The receptor chain draws on TRBV2 and TRBJ1-5; the D gene is unclear. The DNA sequence is given as TGTGCCAGCAGTGTAACTGGGCGCGACAATCAGCCCCAGCATTTT. This encodes CASSVTGRDNQPQHF.